This record covers a single T cell receptor beta chain. The CDR3 has 18 amino acids. From germline, CDR1 is SGHTA and CDR2 FQGTGA. The J segment lost 3 bases and the V segment lost 0 bases, leaving 12 bases of the junction unmatched. Data came from immunoSEQ multiplex PCR; TCRdb stores just in-frame clones and leaves some out. The sample shows some 210,000 clones, about 94% of them seen only once. The sample belongs to a study of blood T cell repertoires in COVID-19. About the study: PBMCs, B-cell-depleted T cells, or T cells provided the cDNA or gDNA that made up the material.

The origin of this receptor is a man in his sixties with COVID-19, enrolled during active disease. The chain employs TRBV7-3 and TRBJ1-1; TRBD1 matches 8 bases. Sequenced: peripheral blood. Here the CDR3 reads CASSLTGTGTLADTEAFF. The DNA of the CDR3 is TGTGCCAGCAGCTTAACCGGGACAGGCACTCTTGCGGACACTGAAGCTTTCTTT.